The 3 T cell receptor beta chains below come from one sample, sequenced in a study of cytomegalovirus exposure and HLA in healthy donors. The PCR ran on 60 Vbeta and 13 Jbeta primers. TCRdb's table, derived via immunoSEQ multiplex PCR, lists solely in-frame clones and lacks some. This repertoire includes 29,000 or so clones. The sample consisted of PBMCs. The receptors derive from a young man in good health and CMV-seronegative.

V and J are TRBV5-1 and TRBJ2-1, with TRBD2 identical over 9 bases. V trimming: 3 bases; J trimming: 3 bases; junction bases outside the gene matches: 4. The CDR3 consists of 15 residues. Germline lookup yields CDR1 SGHRS and CDR2 YFSETQ. CDR3 DNA: TGCGCCAGCAGCTGGACTAGCGCCTACTACAATGAGCAGTTCTTC. Its protein product is CASSWTSAYYNEQFF. The variable domain in full, with the rest retrieved from reference TRBV5-1 and TRBJ2-1, is KAGVTQTPRYLIKTRGQQVTLSCSPISGHRSVSWYQQTPGQGLQFLFEYFSETQRNKGNFPGRFSGRQFSNSRSEMNVSTLELGDSALYLCASSWTSAYYNEQFFGPGTRLTVL.

The chain joins TRBV13 to TRBJ2-7; no definite D call. Germline assignment: CDR1 PRHDT and CDR2 FYEKMQ (reference sequence). This CDR3 region has 13 residues. Trimming removed 4 bases from V and 0 bases from J, with 7 bases in between. This chain's CDR3 is CASSWASSYEQYF. The CDR3 nucleotides are TGTGCCAGCAGCTGGGCCAGCTCCTACGAGCAGTACTTC.

Here the CDR3 DNA reads TGCGCCAGCAGCTTGGGAGGGACAGGAACCTACGAGCAGTACTTC. Its translation is CASSLGGTGTYEQYF. The chain uses TRBV5-1 and TRBJ2-7, with 8 bases that match TRBD1. This CDR3 is built from 15 residues. The germline gives CDR1 SGHRS, CDR2 YFSETQ. J was trimmed by 2 bases and V by 0 bases; bases with no gene match: 4.